Presented here are 24 T cell receptor beta chains from one specimen sequenced in a study of T cells in Graves' hyperthyroidism and ophthalmopathy. TCR beta CDR3 regions were amplified from RNA. Primed by the HTBI set, a first-round RT-PCR was run on the TCR CDR3. TCRdb reprocessed the multiplex PCR reads with MiXCR, giving one entry per CDR3 protein. The table shows around 240,000 distinct CDR3 sequences, with roughly 15% occurring only once. Source material: blood. All receptors come from a woman aged 18-29 years with Graves' ophthalmopathy.

In its sample, this clonotype was seen many times. The chain recombines TRBV28 with TRBJ2-7; D not certain. Trimming removed 5 bases at V and 6 bases at J, with 8 bases between. CDR3 size: 11 residues. Looked up from germline, CDR1 is MDHEN and CDR2 is SYDVKM. The CDR3 DNA is TGTGCCAGCAGTCGACCCACCGAGCAGTACTTC. It is translated as CASSRPTEQYF. Full variable domain (rest looked up from reference TRBV28 and TRBJ2-7): DVKVTQSSRYLVKRTGEKVFLECVQDMDHENMFWYRQDPGLGLRLIYFSYDVKMKEKGDIPEGYSVSREKKERFSLILESASTNQTSMYLCASSRPTEQYFGPGTRLTVT.

J is TRBJ2-3 and V is TRBV19; D not certain. The CDR3 length is 15 residues. Trimming left V 4 bases short and J 0 bases short, with 11 bases between. From germline, CDR1 is LNHDA and CDR2 SQIVND (reference sequence). The DNA of the CDR3 is TGTGCCAGTAGTACCGAAGAGGTTAGCACAGATACGCAGTATTTT. Its protein is CASSTEEVSTDTQYF.

Ten or more counts support this clonotype. This chain uses TRBV27 with TRBJ2-1, with unresolved D. Trimming left V 4 bases short and J 9 bases short, with 13 bases between. CDR3 length equals 13 residues. Germline CDR1 is MNHEY and CDR2 is SMNVEV (reference sequence). CDR3 nucleotide sequence: TGTGCCAGCAGTTCAGTCTCCCCGGGTGAGCAGTTCTTC. This translates into CASSSVSPGEQFF.

This clonotype was seen once. The genes are TRBV13 and TRBJ2-7; 7 positions match TRBD1. Germline values: CDR1 PRHDT, CDR2 FYEKMQ (reference sequence). V trimming: 0 bases; J trimming: 0 bases; junction bases outside the gene matches: 8. The CDR3 runs 17 residues. CDR3 region: CASSLGDQDRDSYEQYF. The CDR3 region has the DNA TGTGCCAGCAGCTTAGGGGACCAAGACAGGGACTCCTACGAGCAGTACTTC.

The V call is TRBV10-2, the J call TRBJ2-1; 7 nucleotides align to TRBD1. Germline-derived CDR1 and CDR2 are WSHSY and SAAADI. The CDR3 has 13 amino acids. With V trimmed by 9 bases and J by 4 bases, 6 bases remained unmatched. CDR3 residues: CASSGTAYNEQFF. In nucleotides, the CDR3 is TGCGCCAGTTCCGGGACAGCGTACAATGAGCAGTTCTTC.

This chain connects TRBV5-1 to TRBJ2-4; no reliable D call. The CDR3 totals 13 residues. The V and J ends lost 2 bases and 8 bases respectively, with 11 bases between them. Germline-derived CDR1 and CDR2 are SGHRS and YFSETQ. The CDR3 sequence: CASSFTARDIQYF. For the CDR3, the DNA is TGCGCCAGCAGCTTCACGGCTCGGGACATTCAGTACTTC.

This clonotype was counted many times. The V gene is TRBV3-1, the J gene TRBJ2-7; D is possibly TRBD1 or TRBD2 (5 bases each). V was trimmed by 2 bases and J by 7 bases, leaving 15 bases between them. Per germline, CDR1 LGHDT and CDR2 YNNKEL (reference sequence). The CDR3 spans 14 residues. In DNA, the CDR3 is TGTGCCAGCAGCCAATCCGGGGCGCTAGAGGAGCAGTACTTC. As protein: CASSQSGALEEQYF.

There are many counts of this clonotype. This chain links TRBV11-2 with TRBJ1-1; perhaps TRBD1 as D (6 bases). The germline V gene has CDR1 SGHAT and CDR2 FQNNGV. The CDR3 totals 16 residues. V lost 5 bases, J lost 3 bases, and 19 bases lay in between. As DNA, the CDR3 is TGTGCCAGCAGCCCGCCCCGCGGGTACAGGGACACTGAAGCTTTCTTT. Residues: CASSPPRGYRDTEAFF.

This clonotype was seen ten or more times. The V gene is TRBV6-2 or TRBV6-3, the J gene TRBJ2-1; D tentatively reads TRBD1 or TRBD2 (5 bases each). With 6 bases removed from V and 5 bases from J, the gap between germline ends came to 11 bases. The CDR3 totals 13 residues. The germline V gene encodes CDR1 MNHEY and CDR2 SVGEGT. CDR3 coding DNA: TGTGCCAGCAGAAATGGGGGAAACAATGAGCAGTTCTTC. Protein product: CASRNGGNNEQFF.

The sample holds many counts of this clonotype. This chain connects TRBV29-1 to TRBJ1-1; D is possibly TRBD1 (5 bases). Trimming shortened V by 5 bases and J by 7 bases, and 11 bases separated the two germline ends. This CDR3 contains 11 residues. In germline, CDR1 is SQVTM, CDR2 ANQGSEA. The CDR3 is CSVWGSGEAFF. The CDR3 DNA reads as TGCAGCGTTTGGGGGTCGGGTGAAGCTTTCTTT.

This chain connects TRBV5-4 to TRBJ2-4; 16 nucleotides align to TRBD2. The CDR3 extends over 20 amino acids. V lost 4 bases to trimming and J lost 3 bases; unmatched junction nucleotides: 13. Per germline, CDR1 SGHNT and CDR2 YYREEE (reference sequence). CDR3 in amino acids: CASSRGLAGGPSSVKNIQYF. The CDR3 DNA follows: TGTGCCAGCAGCCGGGGACTAGCGGGAGGGCCCTCGTCGGTCAAAAACATTCAGTACTTC.

This clonotype was counted ten times or more. The chain has TRBV11-2 and TRBJ2-1, with 9 bases matching TRBD1. Germline trimming cut 1 base from V and 2 bases from J; bases unmatched to any gene: 9. CDR3 size: 18 residues. Germline CDR1 is SGHAT and CDR2 is FQNNGV. The CDR3 here is CASSLGHRGQYPYNEQFF. Here the CDR3 DNA reads TGTGCCAGCAGCTTAGGACACAGGGGGCAATACCCCTACAATGAGCAGTTCTTC.

The table lists this clonotype with many counts. The chain is built from TRBV7-9 and TRBJ2-7, with TRBD2 identical over 7 bases. The trim removed 4 bases at V and 5 bases at J, leaving 8 bases unmatched. This CDR3 has 14 amino acids. Germline CDR1 SEHNR, CDR2 FQNEAQ (reference sequence). The CDR3 loop reads CASSSLAFKDEQYF. Written as DNA, the CDR3 is TGTGCCAGCAGCTCACTAGCGTTCAAGGACGAGCAGTACTTC.

This clonotype was seen repeatedly, ten times or more. The chain employs TRBV20-1 and TRBJ1-5; a possible D gene is TRBD1 (5 bases). CDR3 length equals 14 residues. Germline loops: CDR1 DFQATT, CDR2 SNEGSKA (reference sequence). V was cut by 6 bases and J by 6 bases, with 18 bases left in between. CDR3 coding DNA: TGCAGTGCCACCAGGGTGTTGTACCGTCAGCCCCAGCATTTT. Its translation is CSATRVLYRQPQHF.

A remark on this clonotype: The CDR3 carries no conserved terminal phenylalanine or tryptophan, so it likely arises from a read error. The chain is built from TRBV4-1 and TRBJ2-1; possible D gene TRBD1, 5 bases. The CDR3 is 17 residues long. Per the germline V gene, CDR1 is MGHRA and CDR2 is YSYEKL. The ends were cut back, 1 base at V and 5 bases at J, with 18 bases in the middle. CDR3 residues: CASSQGLGGRVNNEQFL. CDR3 nucleotide sequence: TGCGCCAGCAGCCAAGGGTTGGGCGGCAGGGTGAACAATGAGCAGTTCTTA.

The chain recombines TRBV10-1 with TRBJ2-2; 7 bases align to TRBD1. Losses at the gene ends were 3 bases for V and 6 bases for J; bases not matched to a gene: 19. This CDR3 has 19 amino acids. Germline-derived CDR1 and CDR2 are WNHNN and SYGVQD (reference sequence). This CDR3 is CASSDYRGRGRVGPGELFF. Written as DNA, the CDR3 is TGCGCCAGCAGTGATTACAGGGGCCGCGGCCGAGTAGGCCCCGGGGAGCTGTTTTTT.

Worth noting for this clonotype: The junction and the germline gene differ at one end; a read error may be behind it. CDR3 loop: CASSFDGNGKLFF. CDR3 sequence (DNA): TGTGCCAGCAGCTTTGACGGAAATGGAAAACTGTTTTTT. The chain couples TRBV7-9 to TRBJ1-4; D uncertain. The germline V gene has CDR1 SEHNR and CDR2 FQNEAQ (reference sequence). This CDR3 has 13 amino acids.

This clonotype was detected a few times. This chain joins TRBV30 and TRBJ2-3, with TRBD2 matching 10 bases. This CDR3 has 17 residues. V lost 5 bases, J lost 2 bases, and 13 bases stayed unmatched. Germline CDR1 reads GTSNPN; CDR2 reads SVGIG (reference sequence). DNA of the CDR3: TGTGCCTGGGGCCCTAGCGGGGGCCTAGTTTTCACAGATACGCAGTATTTT. This codes for CAWGPSGGLVFTDTQYF.

This clonotype was seen repeatedly, ten times or more. This chain links TRBV27 with TRBJ2-3; D unclear. Germline V lookup: CDR1 MNHEY, CDR2 SMNVEV (reference sequence). This CDR3 contains 16 residues. Trimming took 7 bases from V and 1 from J, leaving 18 bases between them. The CDR3 region has the DNA TGTGCCAGCAACCCCTCATTGGGCAGCGGCACAGATACGCAGTATTTT. Its protein is CASNPSLGSGTDTQYF.

The gene calls are TRBV20-1 and TRBJ2-5; 10 nucleotides match TRBD2. The CDR3 covers 12 residues. V lost 5 bases to trimming and J lost 5 bases; unmatched junction nucleotides: 2. Germline V gene lookup returns CDR1 DFQATT and CDR2 SNEGSKA (reference sequence). In DNA, the CDR3 is TGCAGTGCTCTAGCGGGAGTGGAGACCCAGTACTTC. Translation gives CSALAGVETQYF.

This clonotype was observed many times. The rearrangement joins TRBV11-2 to TRBJ1-3, with 7 bases aligning to TRBD1. V lost 1 base and J lost 0; bases outside the gene matches: 6. The germline CDR1 and CDR2 sequences are SGHAT and FQNNGV. This CDR3 spans 17 amino acids. In nucleotides, the CDR3 is TGTGCCAGCAGCTTAGCCTTTACAGGGGCCTCTGGAAACACCATATATTTT. It encodes CASSLAFTGASGNTIYF.

This clonotype was seen a few times. The chain couples TRBV19 to TRBJ2-7, with D possibly matching TRBD2 (6 bases). Germline loops: CDR1 LNHDA, CDR2 SQIVND (reference sequence). CDR3 length: 16 residues. Trimming pared 3 bases from V and 0 bases from J, leaving 15 bases between. The CDR3 DNA follows: TGTGCCAGTAGTATGCGGGGCCAGGGTAGCTCCTACGAGCAGTACTTC. The encoded protein is CASSMRGQGSSYEQYF.

This clonotype was counted at least ten times. The chain uses TRBV28 and TRBJ2-3; maybe TRBD2 (7 bases). From germline, CDR1 is MDHEN and CDR2 SYDVKM. There are 15 residues in the CDR3. V was pared by 7 bases and J by 1 base, with 15 bases between. The CDR3 DNA sequence: TGTGCCAGCATCAAGGGGGGGCACCGCACAGATACGCAGTATTTT. As protein: CASIKGGHRTDTQYF.

This clonotype was recorded at least ten times. The genes are TRBV11-3 and TRBJ2-7, with no clear D. This CDR3 spans 13 amino acids. The V gene lost 0 bases and the J gene lost 4 bases, with 7 bases spanning the gap. Germline V gene sequence: CDR1 SGHNT, CDR2 YENEEA. The CDR3 sequence: CASSLERRYEQYF. The CDR3 DNA follows: TGTGCCAGCAGCTTAGAACGGAGATACGAGCAGTACTTC.